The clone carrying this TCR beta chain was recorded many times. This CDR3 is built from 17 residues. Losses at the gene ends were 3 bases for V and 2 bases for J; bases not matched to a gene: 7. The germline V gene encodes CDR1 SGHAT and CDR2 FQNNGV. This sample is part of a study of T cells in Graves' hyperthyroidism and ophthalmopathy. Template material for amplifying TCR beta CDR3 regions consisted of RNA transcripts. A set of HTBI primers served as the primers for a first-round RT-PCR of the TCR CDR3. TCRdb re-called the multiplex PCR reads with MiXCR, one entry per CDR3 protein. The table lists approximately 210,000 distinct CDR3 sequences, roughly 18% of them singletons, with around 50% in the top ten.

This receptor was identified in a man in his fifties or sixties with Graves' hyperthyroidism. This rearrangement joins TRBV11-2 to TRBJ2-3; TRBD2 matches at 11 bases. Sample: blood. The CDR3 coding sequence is TGTGCCAGCAGCTTGACACCGGGACTAGCGGACACAGATACGCAGTATTTT. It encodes CASSLTPGLADTDTQYF.